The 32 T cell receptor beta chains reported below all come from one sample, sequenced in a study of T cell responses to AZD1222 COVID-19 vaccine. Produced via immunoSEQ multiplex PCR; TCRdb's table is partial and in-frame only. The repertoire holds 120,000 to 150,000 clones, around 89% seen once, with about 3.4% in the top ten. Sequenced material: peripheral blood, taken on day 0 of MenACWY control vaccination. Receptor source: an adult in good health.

The CDR3 spells CASSQGLRVPGYTF. The CDR3 nucleotides read TGCGCCAGCAGCCAGGGGCTCCGGGTTCCTGGCTACACCTTC. The chain has TRBV4-1 and TRBJ1-2, with D possibly TRBD1 on 5 matching bases. V lost 3 bases, J lost 7 bases, and 15 bases lay in between. The CDR3 sequence is 14 residues long. Germline V gene sequence: CDR1 MGHRA, CDR2 YSYEKL.

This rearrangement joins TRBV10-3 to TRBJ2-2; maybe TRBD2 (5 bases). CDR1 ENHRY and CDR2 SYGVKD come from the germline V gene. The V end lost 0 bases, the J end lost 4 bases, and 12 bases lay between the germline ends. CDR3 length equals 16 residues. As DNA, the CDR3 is TGTGCCATCAGTGAGTCGGAGAGGGTCGGCACCGGGGAGCTGTTTTTT. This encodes CAISESERVGTGELFF.

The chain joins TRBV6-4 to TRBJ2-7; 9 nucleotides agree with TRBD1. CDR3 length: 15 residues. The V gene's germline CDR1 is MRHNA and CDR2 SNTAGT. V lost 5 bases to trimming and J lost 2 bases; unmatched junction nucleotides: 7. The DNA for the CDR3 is TGTGCCAGCAGTTCCGGGACAGGGACCCCCTACGAGCAGTACTTC. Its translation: CASSSGTGTPYEQYF.

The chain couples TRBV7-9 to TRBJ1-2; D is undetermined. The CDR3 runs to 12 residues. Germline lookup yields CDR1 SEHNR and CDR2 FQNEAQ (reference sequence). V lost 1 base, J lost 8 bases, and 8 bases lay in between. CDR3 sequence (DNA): TGTGCCAGCAGCTTAGGAGCTGAGGGCTACACCTTC. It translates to CASSLGAEGYTF.

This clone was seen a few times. Written as DNA, the CDR3 is TGTGCCAGCAGCTTAGGTACGCAGGGAGAGACCCAGTACTTC. Its protein is CASSLGTQGETQYF. The chain has TRBV7-2 and TRBJ2-5, with a tentative D call TRBD1 (5 bases). CDR3 size: 14 residues. Germline CDR1 and CDR2: SGHTA and FQGNSA. Trimming took 1 base from V and 4 from J, leaving 10 bases between them.

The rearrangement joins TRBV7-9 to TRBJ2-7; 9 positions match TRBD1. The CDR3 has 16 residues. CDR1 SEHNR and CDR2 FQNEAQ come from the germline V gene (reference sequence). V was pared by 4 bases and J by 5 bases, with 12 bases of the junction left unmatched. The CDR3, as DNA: TGTGCCAGCAGCTCAAACCGGGACAGGGATTCCCACGAGCAGTACTTC. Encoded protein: CASSSNRDRDSHEQYF.

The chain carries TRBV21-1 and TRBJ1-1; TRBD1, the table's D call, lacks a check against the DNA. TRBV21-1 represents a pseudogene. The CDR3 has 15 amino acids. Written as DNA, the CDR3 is TGTGCCAGCAGCATCCCGACAGGACCCAACACTGAAGCTTTCTTT. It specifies CASSIPTGPNTEAFF.

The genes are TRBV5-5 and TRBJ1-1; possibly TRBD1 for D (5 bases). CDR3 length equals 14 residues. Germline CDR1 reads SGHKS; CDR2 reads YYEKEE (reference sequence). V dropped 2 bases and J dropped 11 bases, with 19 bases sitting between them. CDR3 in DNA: TGTGCCAGCAGCTTAACGGGACCGCAAGAGTGGGCTTTCTTT. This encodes CASSLTGPQEWAFF.

The CDR3 loop reads CASSPGTSRDTQYF. The CDR3 DNA reads TGCGCCAGCAGCCCAGGGACTAGCCGGGATACGCAGTATTTT. The V and J genes are TRBV5-1 and TRBJ2-3, with TRBD2 matching over 9 bases. The ends lost 4 bases at V and 6 bases at J; junction bases unmatched: 6. This CDR3 is built from 14 residues. CDR1 SGHRS and CDR2 YFSETQ come from the germline V gene.

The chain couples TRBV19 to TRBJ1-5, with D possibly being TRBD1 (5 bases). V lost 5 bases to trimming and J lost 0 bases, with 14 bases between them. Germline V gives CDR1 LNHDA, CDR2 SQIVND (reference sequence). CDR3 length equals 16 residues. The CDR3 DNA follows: TGTGCCAGTAGTCCCCGGCCAGGGTCTAGCAATCAGCCCCAGCATTTT. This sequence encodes CASSPRPGSSNQPQHF.

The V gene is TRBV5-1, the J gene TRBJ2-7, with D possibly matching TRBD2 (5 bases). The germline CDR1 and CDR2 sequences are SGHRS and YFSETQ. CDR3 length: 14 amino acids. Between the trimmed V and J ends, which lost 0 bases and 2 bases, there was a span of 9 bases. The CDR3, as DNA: TGCGCCAGCAGCTTGGAAAGCGGAACCTACGAGCAGTACTTC. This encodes CASSLESGTYEQYF.

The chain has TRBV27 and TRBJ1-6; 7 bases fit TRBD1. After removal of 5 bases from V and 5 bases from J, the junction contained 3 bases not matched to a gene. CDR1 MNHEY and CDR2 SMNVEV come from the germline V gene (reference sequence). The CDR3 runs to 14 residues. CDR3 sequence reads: CASSGGQHNSPLHF. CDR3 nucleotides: TGTGCCAGCAGTGGGGGACAGCATAATTCACCCCTCCACTTT.

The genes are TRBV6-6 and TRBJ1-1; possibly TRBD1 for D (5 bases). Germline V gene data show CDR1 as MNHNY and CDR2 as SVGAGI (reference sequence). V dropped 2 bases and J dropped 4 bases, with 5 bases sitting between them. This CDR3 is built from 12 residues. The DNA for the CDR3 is TGTGCCAGCAGTTACGACAGCACTGAAGCTTTCTTT. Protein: CASSYDSTEAFF.

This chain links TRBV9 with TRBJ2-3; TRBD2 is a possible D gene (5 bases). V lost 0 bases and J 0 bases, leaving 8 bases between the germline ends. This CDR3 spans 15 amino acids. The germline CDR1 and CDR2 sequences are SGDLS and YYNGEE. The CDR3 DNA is TGTGCCAGCAGCGTAGCGGGATTAAGCACAGATACGCAGTATTTT. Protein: CASSVAGLSTDTQYF.

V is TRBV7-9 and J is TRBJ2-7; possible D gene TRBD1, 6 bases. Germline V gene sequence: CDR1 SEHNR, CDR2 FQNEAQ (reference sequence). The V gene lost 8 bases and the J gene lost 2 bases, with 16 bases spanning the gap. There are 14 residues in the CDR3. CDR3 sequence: CASGRDTQTYEQYF. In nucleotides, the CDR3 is TGTGCCAGCGGACGGGACACTCAGACCTACGAGCAGTACTTC.

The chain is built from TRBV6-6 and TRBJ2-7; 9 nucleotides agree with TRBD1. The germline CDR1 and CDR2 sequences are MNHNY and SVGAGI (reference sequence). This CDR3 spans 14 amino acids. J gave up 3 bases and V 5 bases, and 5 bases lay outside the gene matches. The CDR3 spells CASSHRQGGYEQYF. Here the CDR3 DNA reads TGTGCCAGCAGTCACAGACAGGGGGGCTACGAGCAGTACTTC.

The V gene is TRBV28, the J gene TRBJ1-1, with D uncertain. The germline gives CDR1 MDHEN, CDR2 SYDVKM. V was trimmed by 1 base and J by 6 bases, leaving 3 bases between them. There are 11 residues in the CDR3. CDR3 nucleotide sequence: TGTGCCAGCAGTTTATCGTCTGAAGCTTTCTTT. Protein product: CASSLSSEAFF.

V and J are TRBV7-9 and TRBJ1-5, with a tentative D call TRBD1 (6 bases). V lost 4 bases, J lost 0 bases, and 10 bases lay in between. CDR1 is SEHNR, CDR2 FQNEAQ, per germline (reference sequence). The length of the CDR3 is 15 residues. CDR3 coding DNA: TGTGCCAGCAGCTACAGGGTCGGTAGCAATCAGCCCCAGCATTTT. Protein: CASSYRVGSNQPQHF.

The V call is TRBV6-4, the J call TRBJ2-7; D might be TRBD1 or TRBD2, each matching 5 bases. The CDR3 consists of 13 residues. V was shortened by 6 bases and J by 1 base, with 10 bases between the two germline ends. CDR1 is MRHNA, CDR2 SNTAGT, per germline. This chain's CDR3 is CASSRDPSYEQYF. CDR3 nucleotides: TGTGCCAGCAGCCGGGACCCGTCCTACGAGCAGTACTTC.

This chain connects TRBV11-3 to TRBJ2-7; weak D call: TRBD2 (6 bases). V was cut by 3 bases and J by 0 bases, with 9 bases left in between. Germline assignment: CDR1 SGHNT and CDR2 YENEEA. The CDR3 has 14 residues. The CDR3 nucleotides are TGTGCCAGCAGCTTGGCGGGAACCTCCTACGAGCAGTACTTC. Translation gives CASSLAGTSYEQYF.

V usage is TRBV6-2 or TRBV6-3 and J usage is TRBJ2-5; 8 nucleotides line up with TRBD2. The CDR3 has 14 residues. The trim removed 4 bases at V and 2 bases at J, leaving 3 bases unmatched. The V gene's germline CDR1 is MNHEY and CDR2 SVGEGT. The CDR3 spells CASSSGGEQETQYF. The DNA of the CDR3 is TGTGCCAGCAGTTCGGGGGGGGAACAAGAGACCCAGTACTTC.

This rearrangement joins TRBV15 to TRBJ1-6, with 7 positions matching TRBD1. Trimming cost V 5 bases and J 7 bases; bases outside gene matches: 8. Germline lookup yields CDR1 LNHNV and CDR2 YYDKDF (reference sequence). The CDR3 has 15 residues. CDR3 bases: TGTGCCACCAGCGGACCAAACAGGGGAAATTCACCCCTCCACTTT. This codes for CATSGPNRGNSPLHF.

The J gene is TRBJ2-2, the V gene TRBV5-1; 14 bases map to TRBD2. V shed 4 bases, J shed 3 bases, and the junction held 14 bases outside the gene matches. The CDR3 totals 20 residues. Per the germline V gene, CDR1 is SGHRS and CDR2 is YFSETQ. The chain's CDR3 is CASSPMILGLAGGHTGELFF. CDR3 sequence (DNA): TGCGCCAGCAGCCCAATGATCCTAGGACTAGCGGGAGGCCACACCGGGGAGCTGTTTTTT.

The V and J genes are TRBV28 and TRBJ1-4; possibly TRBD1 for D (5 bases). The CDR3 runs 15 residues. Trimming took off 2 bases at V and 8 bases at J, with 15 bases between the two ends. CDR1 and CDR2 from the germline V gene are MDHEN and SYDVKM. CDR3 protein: CASSLPQGLGEKLFF. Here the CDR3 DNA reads TGTGCCAGCAGTTTACCCCAGGGTTTAGGGGAAAAACTGTTTTTT.

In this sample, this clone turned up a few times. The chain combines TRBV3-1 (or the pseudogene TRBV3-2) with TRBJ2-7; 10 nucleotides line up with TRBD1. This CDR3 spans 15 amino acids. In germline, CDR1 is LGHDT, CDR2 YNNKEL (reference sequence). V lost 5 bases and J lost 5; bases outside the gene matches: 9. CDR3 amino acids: CASSFPGQGIHEQYF. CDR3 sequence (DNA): TGTGCCAGCAGCTTTCCGGGACAGGGGATCCACGAGCAGTACTTC.

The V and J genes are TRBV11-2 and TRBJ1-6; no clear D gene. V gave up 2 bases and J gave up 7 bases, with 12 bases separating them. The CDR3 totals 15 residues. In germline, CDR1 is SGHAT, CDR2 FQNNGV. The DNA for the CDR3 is TGTGCCAGCAGCTTATGGCGTATCGGCAATTCACCCCTCCACTTT. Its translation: CASSLWRIGNSPLHF.

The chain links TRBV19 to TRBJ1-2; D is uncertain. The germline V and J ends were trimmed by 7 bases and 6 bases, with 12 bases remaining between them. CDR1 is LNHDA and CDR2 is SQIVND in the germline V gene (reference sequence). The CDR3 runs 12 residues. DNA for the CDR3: TGTGCCAGTACCAGCCTTACGGATGGCTACACCTTC. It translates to CASTSLTDGYTF.

CDR3: CASSSRRMSNTEAFF. The CDR3 DNA reads as TGTGCCAGCAGCTCCAGACGGATGTCGAACACTGAAGCTTTCTTT. This chain links TRBV7-8 with TRBJ1-1; D unresolved. This CDR3 has 15 amino acids. Germline assignment: CDR1 SGHVS and CDR2 FQNEAQ. V was clipped by 4 bases and J by 1 base, with 13 bases between them.

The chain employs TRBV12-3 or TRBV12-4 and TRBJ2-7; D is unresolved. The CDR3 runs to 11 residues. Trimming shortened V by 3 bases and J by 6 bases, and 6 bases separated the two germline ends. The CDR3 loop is CASSFSLEQYF. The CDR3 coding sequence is TGTGCCAGCAGTTTTTCCCTCGAGCAGTACTTC.

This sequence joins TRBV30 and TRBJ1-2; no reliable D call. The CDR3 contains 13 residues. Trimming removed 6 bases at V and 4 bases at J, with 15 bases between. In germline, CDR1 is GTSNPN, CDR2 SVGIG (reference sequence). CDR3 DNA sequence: TGTGCCTGCAACCCCCCTTTAATCTATGGCTACACCTTC. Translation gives CACNPPLIYGYTF.

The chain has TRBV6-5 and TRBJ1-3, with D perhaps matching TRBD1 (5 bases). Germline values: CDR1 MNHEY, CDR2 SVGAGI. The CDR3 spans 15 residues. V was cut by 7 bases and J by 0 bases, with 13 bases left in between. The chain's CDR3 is CASTLGGGSGNTIYF. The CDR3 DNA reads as TGTGCCAGCACCTTGGGGGGGGGCTCTGGAAACACCATATATTTT.

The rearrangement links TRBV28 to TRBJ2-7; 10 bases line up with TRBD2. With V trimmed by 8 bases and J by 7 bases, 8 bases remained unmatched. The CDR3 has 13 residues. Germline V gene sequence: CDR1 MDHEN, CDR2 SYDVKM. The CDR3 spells CASGLAGGSEQYF. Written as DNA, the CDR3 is TGTGCCAGCGGATTAGCGGGGGGTAGTGAGCAGTACTTC.